These 8 T cell receptor beta chains were sequenced from one sample in a study of spatial heterogeneity in lung cancer. Stated time point: blood at routine non-recurrence follow-up after resection. TCRs were sequenced from unsorted whole RNA of tumor, nontumor lung or PBMC. TCRdb ran MiXCR on the 5' RACE reads and lists one entry per CDR3 protein. The sample consists of about 26,000 distinct CDR3 sequences, approximately 5.4% of them appearing once. The material was PBMCs, obtained at follow-up. These receptors came from a male donor with early-stage non-small cell lung cancer.

The sample holds many counts of this clonotype. V is TRBV20-1 and J is TRBJ1-5; D is unresolved. CDR1 DFQATT and CDR2 SNEGSKA come from the germline V gene (reference sequence). The CDR3 spans 14 residues. V was shortened by 0 bases and J by 3 bases, with 9 bases between the two germline ends. The CDR3 reads CSAREHGSNQPQHF. CDR3 DNA sequence: TGCAGTGCTAGAGAACACGGATCCAATCAGCCCCAGCATTTT.

The table lists this clonotype with many counts. The chain is built from TRBV19 and TRBJ1-5, with TRBD1 matching over 11 bases. CDR1 is LNHDA and CDR2 is SQIVND in the germline V gene (reference sequence). J gave up 6 bases and V 3 bases, and 7 bases lay outside the gene matches. The CDR3 covers 16 residues. CDR3 loop: CASSIAGQGASQPQHF. The CDR3 DNA follows: TGTGCCAGTAGTATTGCAGGACAGGGGGCCTCTCAGCCCCAGCATTTT.

At least ten counts were recorded for this clonotype. The chain combines TRBV10-2 with TRBJ2-1; tentative D call: TRBD1 (5 bases). The V end lost 3 bases, the J end lost 9 bases, and 9 bases lay between the germline ends. In germline, CDR1 is WSHSY, CDR2 SAAADI. The CDR3 runs to 12 residues. CDR3 protein: CASSDPGIEQFF. In DNA form, the CDR3 reads TGCGCCAGCAGTGACCCAGGGATTGAGCAGTTCTTC.

This clonotype was counted many times. The chain uses TRBV30 and TRBJ1-1; D gene unclear. This CDR3 is built from 13 residues. Per the germline V gene, CDR1 is GTSNPN and CDR2 is SVGIG (reference sequence). V was cut by 4 bases and J by 0 bases, with 9 bases left in between. CDR3 sequence reads: CAWTGSLNTEAFF. The CDR3 bases are TGTGCCTGGACCGGGAGCTTGAACACTGAAGCTTTCTTT.

This clonotype appeared many times. V gene TRBV5-6 combines with J gene TRBJ1-2, with TRBD1 identical over 9 bases. The V and J ends lost 0 bases and 2 bases, in that order; junction bases with no gene match: 5. Germline CDR1 is SGHDT and CDR2 is YYEEEE. This CDR3 has 16 amino acids. The CDR3 loop is CASSLAGTGRNYGYTF. CDR3 DNA: TGTGCCAGCAGCTTGGCTGGGACAGGGCGAAACTATGGCTACACCTTC.

This clonotype was picked up a small number of times. This sequence joins TRBV7-2 and TRBJ1-4; no clear D gene. The V and J ends lost 5 bases and 4 bases respectively, with 8 bases between them. The germline V gene encodes CDR1 SGHTA and CDR2 FQGNSA. The CDR3 contains 13 residues. CDR3 region: CASSPGLNEKLFF. The CDR3 DNA is TGTGCCAGCAGCCCGGGCCTTAATGAAAAACTGTTTTTT. The complete variable domain, with remaining parts taken from reference TRBV7-2 and TRBJ1-4, reads GAGVSQSPSNKVTEKGKDVELRCDPISGHTALYWYRQSLGQGLEFLIYFQGNSAPDKSGLPSDRFSAERTGGSVSTLTIQRTQQEDSAVYLCASSPGLNEKLFFGSGTQLSVL.

This clonotype was seen many times. The CDR3 loop is CSAMRQPSNEKLFF. CDR3 nucleotides: TGCAGTGCTATGCGACAGCCCAGTAATGAAAAACTGTTTTTT. The rearrangement links TRBV20-1 to TRBJ1-4; maybe TRBD1 (5 bases). CDR3 size: 14 residues. Between the trimmed V and J ends, which lost 4 bases and 4 bases, there was a span of 13 bases. Germline V lookup: CDR1 DFQATT, CDR2 SNEGSKA (reference sequence).

The chain uses TRBV20-1 and TRBJ2-7, with D possibly being TRBD2 (5 bases). This CDR3 is built from 13 residues. Deletions cut 0 bases from V and 1 base from J, with 7 bases between. The germline V gene has CDR1 DFQATT and CDR2 SNEGSKA (reference sequence). The CDR3, as DNA: TGCAGTGCTAGAGATCGGGAATCCTACGAGCAGTACTTC. This gives the protein CSARDRESYEQYF.